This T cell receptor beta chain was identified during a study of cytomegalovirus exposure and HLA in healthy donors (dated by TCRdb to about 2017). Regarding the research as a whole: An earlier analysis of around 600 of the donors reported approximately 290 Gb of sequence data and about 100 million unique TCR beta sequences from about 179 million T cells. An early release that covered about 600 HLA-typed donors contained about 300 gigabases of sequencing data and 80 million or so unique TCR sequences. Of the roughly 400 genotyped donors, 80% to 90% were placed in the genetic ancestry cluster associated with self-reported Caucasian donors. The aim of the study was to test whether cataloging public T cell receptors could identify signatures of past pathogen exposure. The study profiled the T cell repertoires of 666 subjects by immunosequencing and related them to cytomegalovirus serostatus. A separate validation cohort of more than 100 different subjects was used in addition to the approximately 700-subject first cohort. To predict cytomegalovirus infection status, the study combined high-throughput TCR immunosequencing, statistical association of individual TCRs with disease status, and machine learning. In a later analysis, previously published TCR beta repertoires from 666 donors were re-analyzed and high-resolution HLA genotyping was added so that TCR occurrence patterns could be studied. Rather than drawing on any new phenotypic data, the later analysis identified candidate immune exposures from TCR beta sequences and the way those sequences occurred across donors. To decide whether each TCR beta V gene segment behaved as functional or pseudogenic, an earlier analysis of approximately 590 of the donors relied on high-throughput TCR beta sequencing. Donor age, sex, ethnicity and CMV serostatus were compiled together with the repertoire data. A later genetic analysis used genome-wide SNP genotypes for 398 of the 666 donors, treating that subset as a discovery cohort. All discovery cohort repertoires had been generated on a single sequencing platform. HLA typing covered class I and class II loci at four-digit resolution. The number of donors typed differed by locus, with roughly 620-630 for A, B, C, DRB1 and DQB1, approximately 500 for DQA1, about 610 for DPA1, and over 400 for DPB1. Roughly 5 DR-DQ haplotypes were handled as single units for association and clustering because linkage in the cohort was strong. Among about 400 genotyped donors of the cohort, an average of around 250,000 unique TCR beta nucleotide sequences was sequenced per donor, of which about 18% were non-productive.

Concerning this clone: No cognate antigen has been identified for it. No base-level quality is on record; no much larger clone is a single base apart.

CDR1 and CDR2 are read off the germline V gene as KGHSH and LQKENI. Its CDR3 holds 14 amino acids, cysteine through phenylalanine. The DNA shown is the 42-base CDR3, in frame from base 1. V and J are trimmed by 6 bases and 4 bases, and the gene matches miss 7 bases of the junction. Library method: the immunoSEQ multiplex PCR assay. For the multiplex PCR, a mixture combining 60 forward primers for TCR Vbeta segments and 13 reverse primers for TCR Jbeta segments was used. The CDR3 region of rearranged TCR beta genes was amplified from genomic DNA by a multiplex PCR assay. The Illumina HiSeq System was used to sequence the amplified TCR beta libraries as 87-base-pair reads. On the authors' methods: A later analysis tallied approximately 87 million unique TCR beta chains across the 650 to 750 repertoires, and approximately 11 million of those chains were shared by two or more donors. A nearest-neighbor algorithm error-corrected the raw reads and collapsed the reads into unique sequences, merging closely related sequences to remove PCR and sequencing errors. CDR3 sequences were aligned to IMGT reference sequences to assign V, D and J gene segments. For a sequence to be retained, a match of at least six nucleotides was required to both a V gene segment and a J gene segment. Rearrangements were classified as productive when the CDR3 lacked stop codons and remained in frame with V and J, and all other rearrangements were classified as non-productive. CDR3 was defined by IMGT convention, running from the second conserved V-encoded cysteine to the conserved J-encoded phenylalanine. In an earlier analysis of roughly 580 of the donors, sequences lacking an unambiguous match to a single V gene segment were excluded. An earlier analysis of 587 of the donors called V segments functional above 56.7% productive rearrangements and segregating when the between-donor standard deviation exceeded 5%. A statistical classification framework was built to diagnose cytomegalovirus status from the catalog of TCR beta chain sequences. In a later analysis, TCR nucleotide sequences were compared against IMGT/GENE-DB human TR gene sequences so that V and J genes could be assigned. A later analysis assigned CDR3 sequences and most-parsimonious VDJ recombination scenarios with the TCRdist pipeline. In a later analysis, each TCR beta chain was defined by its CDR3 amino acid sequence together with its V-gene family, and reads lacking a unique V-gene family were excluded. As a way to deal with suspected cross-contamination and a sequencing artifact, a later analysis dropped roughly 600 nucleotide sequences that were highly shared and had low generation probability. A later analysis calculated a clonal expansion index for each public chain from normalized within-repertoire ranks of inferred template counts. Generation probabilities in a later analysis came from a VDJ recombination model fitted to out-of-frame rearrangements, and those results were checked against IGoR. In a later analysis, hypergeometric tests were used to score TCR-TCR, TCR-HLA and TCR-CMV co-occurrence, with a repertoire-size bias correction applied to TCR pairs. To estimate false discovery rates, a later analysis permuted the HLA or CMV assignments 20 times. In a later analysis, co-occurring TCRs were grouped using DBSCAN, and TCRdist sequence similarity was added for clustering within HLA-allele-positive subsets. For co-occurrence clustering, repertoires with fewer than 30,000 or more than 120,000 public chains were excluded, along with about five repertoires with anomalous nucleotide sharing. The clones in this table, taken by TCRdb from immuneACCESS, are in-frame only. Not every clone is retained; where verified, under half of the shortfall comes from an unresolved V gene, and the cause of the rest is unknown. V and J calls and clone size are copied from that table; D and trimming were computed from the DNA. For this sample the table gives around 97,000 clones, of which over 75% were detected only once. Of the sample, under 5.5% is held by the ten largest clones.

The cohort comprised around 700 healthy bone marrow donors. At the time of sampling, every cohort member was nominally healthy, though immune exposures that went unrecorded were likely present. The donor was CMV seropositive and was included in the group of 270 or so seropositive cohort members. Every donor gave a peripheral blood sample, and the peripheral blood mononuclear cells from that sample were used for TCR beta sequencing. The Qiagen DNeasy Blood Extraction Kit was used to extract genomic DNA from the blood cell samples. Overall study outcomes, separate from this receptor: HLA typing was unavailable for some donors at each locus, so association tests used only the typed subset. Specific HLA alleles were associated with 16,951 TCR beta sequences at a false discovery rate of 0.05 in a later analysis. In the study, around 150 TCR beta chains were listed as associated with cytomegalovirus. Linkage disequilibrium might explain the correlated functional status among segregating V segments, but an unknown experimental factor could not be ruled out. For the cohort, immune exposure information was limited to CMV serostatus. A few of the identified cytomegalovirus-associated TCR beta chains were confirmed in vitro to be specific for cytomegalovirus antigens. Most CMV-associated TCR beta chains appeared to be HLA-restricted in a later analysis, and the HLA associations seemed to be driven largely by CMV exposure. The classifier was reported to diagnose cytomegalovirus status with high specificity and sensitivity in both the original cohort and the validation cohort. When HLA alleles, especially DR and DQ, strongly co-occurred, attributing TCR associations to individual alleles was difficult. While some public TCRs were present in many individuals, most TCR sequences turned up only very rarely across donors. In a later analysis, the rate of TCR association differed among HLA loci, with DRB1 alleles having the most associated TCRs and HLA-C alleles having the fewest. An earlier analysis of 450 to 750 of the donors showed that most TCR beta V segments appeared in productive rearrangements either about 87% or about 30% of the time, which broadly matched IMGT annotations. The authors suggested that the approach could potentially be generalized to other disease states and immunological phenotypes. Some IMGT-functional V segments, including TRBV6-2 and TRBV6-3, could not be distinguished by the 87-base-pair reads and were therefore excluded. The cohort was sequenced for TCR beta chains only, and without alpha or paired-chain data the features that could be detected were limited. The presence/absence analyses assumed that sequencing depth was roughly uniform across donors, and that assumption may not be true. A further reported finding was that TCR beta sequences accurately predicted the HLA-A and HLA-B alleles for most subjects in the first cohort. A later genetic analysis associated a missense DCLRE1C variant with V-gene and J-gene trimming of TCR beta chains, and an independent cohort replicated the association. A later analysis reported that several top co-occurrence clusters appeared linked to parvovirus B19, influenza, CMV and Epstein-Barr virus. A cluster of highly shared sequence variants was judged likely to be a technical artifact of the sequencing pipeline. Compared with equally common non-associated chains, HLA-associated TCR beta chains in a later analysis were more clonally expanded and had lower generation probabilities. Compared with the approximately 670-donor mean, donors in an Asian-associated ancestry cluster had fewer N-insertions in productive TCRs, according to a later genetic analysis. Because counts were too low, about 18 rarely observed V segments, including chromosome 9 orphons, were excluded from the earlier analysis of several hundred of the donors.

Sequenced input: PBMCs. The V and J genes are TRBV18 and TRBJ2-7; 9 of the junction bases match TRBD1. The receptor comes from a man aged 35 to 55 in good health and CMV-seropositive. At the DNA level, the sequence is TGTGCCAGCTCCGAGCAGGGACAGGGTTACGAGCAGTACTTC. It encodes CASSEQGQGYEQYF.